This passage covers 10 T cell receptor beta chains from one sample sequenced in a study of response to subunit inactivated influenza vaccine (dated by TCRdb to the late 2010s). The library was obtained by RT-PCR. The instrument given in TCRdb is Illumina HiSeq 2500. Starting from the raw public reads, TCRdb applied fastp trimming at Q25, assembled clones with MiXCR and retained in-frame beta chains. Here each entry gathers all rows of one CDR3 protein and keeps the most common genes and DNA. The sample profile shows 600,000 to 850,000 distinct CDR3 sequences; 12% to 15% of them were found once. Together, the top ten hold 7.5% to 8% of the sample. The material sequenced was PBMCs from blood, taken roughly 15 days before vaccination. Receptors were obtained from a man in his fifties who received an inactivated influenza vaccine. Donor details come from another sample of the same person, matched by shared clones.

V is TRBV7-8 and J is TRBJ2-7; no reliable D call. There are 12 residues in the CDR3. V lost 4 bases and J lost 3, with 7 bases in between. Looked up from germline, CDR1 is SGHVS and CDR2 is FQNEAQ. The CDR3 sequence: CASSSEYYEQYF. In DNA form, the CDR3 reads TGTGCCAGCAGCTCCGAATACTACGAGCAGTACTTC.

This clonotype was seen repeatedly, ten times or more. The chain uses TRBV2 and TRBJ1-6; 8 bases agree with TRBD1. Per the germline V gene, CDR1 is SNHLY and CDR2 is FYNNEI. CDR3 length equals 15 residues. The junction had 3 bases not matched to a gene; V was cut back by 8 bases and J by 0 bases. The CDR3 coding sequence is TGTGCCAGCGGGGACAGGAGCTCCTATAATTCACCCCTCCACTTT. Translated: CASGDRSSYNSPLHF.

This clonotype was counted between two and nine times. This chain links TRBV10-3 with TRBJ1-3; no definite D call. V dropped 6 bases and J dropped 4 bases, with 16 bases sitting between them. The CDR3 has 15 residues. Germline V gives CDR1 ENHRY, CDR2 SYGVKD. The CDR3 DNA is TGTGCCATCAGCCAGTGGGCGACGTCAGGAAACACCATATATTTT. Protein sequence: CAISQWATSGNTIYF.

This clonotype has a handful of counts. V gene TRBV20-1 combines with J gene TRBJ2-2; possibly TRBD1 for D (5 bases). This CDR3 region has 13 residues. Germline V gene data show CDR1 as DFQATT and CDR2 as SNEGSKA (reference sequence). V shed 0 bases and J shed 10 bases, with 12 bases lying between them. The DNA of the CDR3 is TGCAGTGCTAGAGATGGCAGGGCACAGGAGCTGTTTTTT. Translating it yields CSARDGRAQELFF.

CDR3 bases: TGCGCCAGCAGCCAGGATACAGGGGGAGGGAACACCGGGGAGCTGTTTTTT. Its translation is CASSQDTGGGNTGELFF. The chain combines TRBV4-3 with TRBJ2-2; the match to TRBD1 covers 8 bases. Per the germline V gene, CDR1 is LGHNA and CDR2 is YSLEER. The trim removed 3 bases at V and 1 base at J, leaving 7 bases unmatched. This CDR3 comprises 17 residues.

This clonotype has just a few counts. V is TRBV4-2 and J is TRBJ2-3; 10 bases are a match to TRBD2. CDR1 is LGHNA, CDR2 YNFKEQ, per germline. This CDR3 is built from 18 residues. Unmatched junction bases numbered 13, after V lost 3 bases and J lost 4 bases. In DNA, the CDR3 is TGTGCCAGCAGCCAGGACAGATCCGGGACTAGCGTTTCAGATACGCAGTATTTT. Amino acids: CASSQDRSGTSVSDTQYF.

The CDR3 coding sequence is TGCGCCAGCAGCATCGACACCGTCTATGGCTACACCTTC. Its translation is CASSIDTVYGYTF. The chain combines TRBV5-1 with TRBJ1-2; D is uncertain. CDR1 is SGHRS and CDR2 is YFSETQ in the germline V gene. The CDR3 runs 13 residues. V gave up 4 bases and J gave up 4 bases, with 11 bases separating them.

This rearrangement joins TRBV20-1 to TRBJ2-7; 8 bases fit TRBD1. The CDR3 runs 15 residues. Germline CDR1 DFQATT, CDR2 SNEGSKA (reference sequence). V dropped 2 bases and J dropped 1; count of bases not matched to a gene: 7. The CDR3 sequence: CSARRGTGFSYEQYF. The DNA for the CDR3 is TGCAGTGCTAGAAGGGGGACAGGATTTTCCTACGAGCAGTACTTC.

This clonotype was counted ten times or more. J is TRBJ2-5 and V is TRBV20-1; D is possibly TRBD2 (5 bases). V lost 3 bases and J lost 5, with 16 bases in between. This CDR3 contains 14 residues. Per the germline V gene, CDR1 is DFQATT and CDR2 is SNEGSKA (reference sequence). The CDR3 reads CSASRGQSFETQYF. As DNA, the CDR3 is TGCAGTGCTAGTAGAGGGCAGAGTTTTGAGACCCAGTACTTC.

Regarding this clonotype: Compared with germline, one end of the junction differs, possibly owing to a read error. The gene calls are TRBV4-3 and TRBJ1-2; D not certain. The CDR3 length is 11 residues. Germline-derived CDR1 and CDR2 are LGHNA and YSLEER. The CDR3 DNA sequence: TGCGCCAGCAGCCAAGGGTATGGCTACTCCTTC. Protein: CASSQGYGYSF.